The source of this T cell receptor beta chain is a study of T-cell memory formation after mild COVID-19. Via MiXCR, TCRdb re-called the 5' RACE reads, giving one row per CDR3 protein. The data show about 130,000 distinct CDR3 sequences, less than 6.5% seen once. Study-level findings and limits: Cross-reactive memory seemingly joined, as some responding clones were found in pre-infection memory.

This clonotype was picked up many times. No antigen is known for it. Germline V gene lookup returns CDR1 SQVTM and CDR2 ANQGSEA. The junction had 9 bases not matched to a gene; V was cut back by 6 bases and J by 2 bases. The CDR3 loop spans 15 amino acids. The source material was PBMCs or a T cell subset sorted from them (not recorded which). This sequence joins TRBV29-1 and TRBJ2-7, with TRBD1 matching over 11 bases. The sequence was collected from an adult woman who had mild COVID-19 (a few samples of this study predate the infection). Cell type and time point are not known. CDR3 residues: CSVTTGTGGAYEQYF. The DNA of the CDR3 is TGCAGCGTCACGACCGGGACAGGGGGAGCCTACGAGCAGTACTTC.